What follows are 5 T cell receptor beta chains derived from one specimen sequenced in a study of CD8 T cells in ankylosing spondylitis. TCRdb fed the 5' RACE reads into MiXCR, producing one record per CDR3 protein. The sample includes 30,000 to 45,000 distinct CDR3 sequences, approximately 15% seen only once; the top ten take around 50%. The sample consisted of blood. The receptor set was obtained from a male donor with ankylosing spondylitis or in good health (not recorded which).

This clonotype was counted only a few times. This chain connects TRBV7-6 to TRBJ2-1; no clear D. This CDR3 contains 13 residues. CDR1 SGHVS and CDR2 FNYEAQ come from the germline V gene. V was clipped by 5 bases and J by 8 bases, with 13 bases between them. CDR3 amino acids: CASSRWDGYEQFF. The CDR3 region has the DNA TGTGCCAGCAGCCGCTGGGATGGCTATGAGCAGTTCTTC.

The chain employs TRBV7-6 and TRBJ2-2; TRBD2 matches 9 bases. The CDR3 spans 16 residues. The ends lost 4 bases at V and 0 bases at J; junction bases unmatched: 3. Germline CDR1 SGHVS, CDR2 FNYEAQ. DNA of the CDR3: TGTGCCAGCAGCTCGGGGACTAGCACGAACACCGGGGAGCTGTTTTTT. Its protein product is CASSSGTSTNTGELFF.

The V and J genes are TRBV7-2 and TRBJ2-3; D gene ambiguous. From germline, CDR1 is SGHTA and CDR2 FQGNSA. The CDR3 contains 16 residues. V lost 2 bases to trimming and J lost 5 bases, with 17 bases between them. CDR3 in DNA: TGTGCCAGCAGCTTATTCCCCGTTTCTTTCGGAGATACGCAGTATTTT. This codes for CASSLFPVSFGDTQYF.

This clonotype was detected a few times. V gene TRBV12-3 or TRBV12-4 combines with J gene TRBJ2-2; 12 positions agree with TRBD2. The CDR3 covers 16 residues. J lost 8 bases, V lost 4 bases, and 8 bases had no gene match. This chain's CDR3 is CASSSLAGGPGGELFF. The CDR3 coding sequence is TGTGCCAGCAGTTCGCTAGCGGGAGGGCCAGGTGGGGAGCTGTTTTTT.

In this sample, this clonotype turned up a few times. The chain links TRBV6-2 or TRBV6-3 to TRBJ2-1; the match to TRBD1 covers 10 bases. V was pared by 5 bases and J by 2 bases, with 6 bases of the junction left unmatched. CDR1 is MNHEY and CDR2 is SVGEGT in the germline V gene. The CDR3 totals 16 residues. CDR3 DNA sequence: TGTGCCAGCAGTGGACCGGGACAGGGGACCTACAATGAGCAGTTCTTC. Its translation: CASSGPGQGTYNEQFF.